The 6 T cell receptor beta chains given below trace back to one sample, sequenced in a study of TIL therapy for anti-PD-1-resistant metastatic lung cancer. Time point of the sample: pre-treatment sample, taken before nivolumab and TIL therapy. Most excised metastases sampled were pleural nodules or supraclavicular lymph nodes. This was the immunoSEQ v3 assay. This table comes from immunoSEQ multiplex PCR, and its TCRdb copy is limited to in-frame clones, with some not included. This table has 10,000 or so clones, roughly 70% appearing once. The sample was tumor tissue, taken at baseline. The source is a person aged 25 to 79 with non-small cell lung cancer.

In this sample, this clone turned up a few times. V gene TRBV19 combines with J gene TRBJ2-1; D unclear. The CDR3 length is 15 residues. V shed 3 bases and J shed 5 bases, with 14 bases lying between them. The V gene's germline CDR1 is LNHDA and CDR2 SQIVND (reference sequence). The CDR3 DNA sequence: TGTGCCAGTAGTATCGGGCCCCTGGAGCACAATGAGCAGTTCTTC. Amino acids: CASSIGPLEHNEQFF.

This clone was detected a few times. V is TRBV1 and J is TRBJ2-1; the table's D gene call, TRBD2, was not cross checked with the DNA. TRBV1 is termed a pseudogene. The CDR3 spans 12 residues. The CDR3 DNA reads TGCACCAGCAGCCAAGATCTCGATGAGCAGTTCTTC. Amino acid sequence: CTSSQDLDEQFF.

The J gene is TRBJ2-3, the V gene TRBV4-1, with TRBD2 identical over 7 bases. The CDR3 length is 20 residues. Germline lookup yields CDR1 MGHRA and CDR2 YSYEKL. Trimming removed 0 bases from V and 0 bases from J; junction bases left unmatched: 15. CDR3 nucleotides: TGCGCCAGCAGCCAAGAACCCCCCGCGGGAGTTAGCGGGAGCACAGATACGCAGTATTTT. Amino acids: CASSQEPPAGVSGSTDTQYF.

This clone was picked up one time. The rearrangement links TRBV5-8 to TRBJ2-7; perhaps TRBD1 as D (6 bases). The CDR3 is made up of 15 amino acids. The germline V gene encodes CDR1 SGHTS and CDR2 YDEGEE. The V end was cut by 4 bases, the J end by 1 base, with 15 bases between. The CDR3 loop is CASSPDSLGSYEQYF. The CDR3 region has the DNA TGTGCCAGCAGCCCGGACAGTTTGGGGTCCTACGAGCAGTACTTC.

The chain couples TRBV7-2 to TRBJ2-2; D is tentatively TRBD1 or TRBD2 (5 bases each). CDR1 and CDR2 (germline): SGHTA, FQGNSA. V was trimmed by 5 bases and J by 5 bases, leaving 12 bases between them. CDR3 length: 14 amino acids. The CDR3 DNA is TGTGCCAGCAGCGATTACGGGGCAACCGGGGAGCTGTTTTTT. Protein: CASSDYGATGELFF.

The J gene is TRBJ1-2, the V gene TRBV27; 10 bases match TRBD1. Germline V CDR1 and CDR2: MNHEY, SMNVEV (reference sequence). The CDR3 totals 17 residues. V shed 1 base, J shed 3 bases, and the junction held 8 bases outside the gene matches. The CDR3: CASSLLAGQGNDYGYTF. CDR3 nucleotide sequence: TGTGCCAGCAGTTTATTGGCGGGACAGGGGAACGACTATGGCTACACCTTC.